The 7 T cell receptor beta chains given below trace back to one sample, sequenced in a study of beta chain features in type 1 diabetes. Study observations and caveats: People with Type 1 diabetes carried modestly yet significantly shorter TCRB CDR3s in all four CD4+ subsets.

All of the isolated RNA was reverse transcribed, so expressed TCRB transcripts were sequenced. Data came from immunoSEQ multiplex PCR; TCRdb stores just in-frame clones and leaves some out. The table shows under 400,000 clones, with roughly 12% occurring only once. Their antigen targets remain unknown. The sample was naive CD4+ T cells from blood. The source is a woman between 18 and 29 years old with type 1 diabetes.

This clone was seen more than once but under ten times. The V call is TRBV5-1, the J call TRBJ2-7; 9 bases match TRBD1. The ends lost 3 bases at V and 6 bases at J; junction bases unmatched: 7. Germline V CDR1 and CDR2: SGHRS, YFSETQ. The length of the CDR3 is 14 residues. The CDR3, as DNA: TGCGCCAGCAGCTCCGGGACAGGGATTTCCGAGCAGTACTTC. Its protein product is CASSSGTGISEQYF.

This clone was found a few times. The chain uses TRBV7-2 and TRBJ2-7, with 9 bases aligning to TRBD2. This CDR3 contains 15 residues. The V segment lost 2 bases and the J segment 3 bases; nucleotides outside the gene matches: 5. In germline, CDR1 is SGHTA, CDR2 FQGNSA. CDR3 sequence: CASSLMGLALYEQYF. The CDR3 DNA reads TGTGCCAGCAGCTTAATGGGACTAGCACTCTACGAGCAGTACTTC.

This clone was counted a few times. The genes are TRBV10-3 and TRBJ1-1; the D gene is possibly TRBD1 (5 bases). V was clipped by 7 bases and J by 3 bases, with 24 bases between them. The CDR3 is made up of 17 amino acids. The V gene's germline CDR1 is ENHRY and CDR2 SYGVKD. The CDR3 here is CAITGGAGFLEDTEAFF. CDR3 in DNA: TGTGCCATCACGGGAGGGGCAGGGTTTTTGGAAGACACTGAAGCTTTCTTT.

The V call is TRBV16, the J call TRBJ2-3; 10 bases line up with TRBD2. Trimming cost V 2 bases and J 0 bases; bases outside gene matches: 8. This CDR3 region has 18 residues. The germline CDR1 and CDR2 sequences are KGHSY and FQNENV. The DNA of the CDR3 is TGTGCCAGCAGCCAAAGGGCTAGCGGGAGAATAAGCACAGATACGCAGTATTTT. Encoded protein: CASSQRASGRISTDTQYF.

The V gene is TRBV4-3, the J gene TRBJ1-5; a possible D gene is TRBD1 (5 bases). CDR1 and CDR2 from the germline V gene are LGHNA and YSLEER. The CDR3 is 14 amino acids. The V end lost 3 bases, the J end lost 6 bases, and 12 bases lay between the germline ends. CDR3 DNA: TGCGCCAGCAGCCAGAATGTAGGGGTTCAGCCCCAGCATTTT. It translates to CASSQNVGVQPQHF.

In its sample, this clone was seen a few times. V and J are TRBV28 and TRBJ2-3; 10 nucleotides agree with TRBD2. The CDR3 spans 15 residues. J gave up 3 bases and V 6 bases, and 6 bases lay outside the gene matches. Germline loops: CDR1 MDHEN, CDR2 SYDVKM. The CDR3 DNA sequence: TGTGCCAGCAGCTCTAGCGGGAGACGGACAGATACGCAGTATTTT. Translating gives CASSSSGRRTDTQYF. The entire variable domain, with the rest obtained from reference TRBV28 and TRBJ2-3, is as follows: DVKVTQSSRYLVKRTGEKVFLECVQDMDHENMFWYRQDPGLGLRLIYFSYDVKMKEKGDIPEGYSVSREKKERFSLILESASTNQTSMYLCASSSSGRRTDTQYFGPGTRLTVL.

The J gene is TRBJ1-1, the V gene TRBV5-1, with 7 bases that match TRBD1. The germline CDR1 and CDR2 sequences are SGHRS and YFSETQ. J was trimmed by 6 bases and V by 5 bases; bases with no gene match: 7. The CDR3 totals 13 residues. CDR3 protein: CASSSDRVAEAFF. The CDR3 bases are TGCGCCAGCAGTTCCGACAGGGTTGCTGAAGCTTTCTTT.